The 11 T cell receptor beta chains presented below share a single source sample, sequenced in a study of cytomegalovirus exposure and HLA in healthy donors. It was with 60 Vbeta and 13 Jbeta primers that the PCR ran. TCRdb's table, derived via immunoSEQ multiplex PCR, lists solely in-frame clones and lacks some. The sample lists 54,000 or so clones; approximately 70% were seen once. Material for sequencing was PBMCs. Receptor source: a woman in her sixties or seventies in good health and CMV-seropositive.

This clone was detected a few times. This chain joins TRBV7-2 and TRBJ2-7, with 7 bases fitting TRBD1. Germline V gene lookup returns CDR1 SGHTA and CDR2 FQGNSA. CDR3 length: 14 amino acids. V gave up 5 bases and J gave up 0 bases; unmatched junction bases: 4. CDR3 amino acids: CASSPDRYSYEQYF. The CDR3 DNA reads TGTGCCAGCAGCCCGGACAGGTACTCCTACGAGCAGTACTTC.

This chain links TRBV6-6 with TRBJ2-2; D perhaps matches TRBD1 (6 bases). The V end lost 5 bases, the J end lost 5 bases, and 18 bases lay between the germline ends. This CDR3 contains 16 residues. The germline V gene has CDR1 MNHNY and CDR2 SVGAGI (reference sequence). The CDR3 coding sequence is TGTGCCAGCAGTCCCCCACAGGGATTCGAGACCGGGGAGCTGTTTTTT. This gives the protein CASSPPQGFETGELFF.

This chain uses TRBV29-1 with TRBJ2-1; the match to TRBD1 covers 7 bases. Germline V gives CDR1 SQVTM, CDR2 ANQGSEA. The CDR3 spans 13 residues. Unmatched junction bases numbered 5, after V lost 4 bases and J lost 5 bases. CDR3 nucleotide sequence: TGCAGCGTTGTCGGGGACAGCAACAATGAGCAGTTCTTC. Translation: CSVVGDSNNEQFF.

The chain is built from TRBV5-1 and TRBJ2-1; the D gene is possibly TRBD1 (6 bases). The CDR3 is 15 amino acids. The germline V gene encodes CDR1 SGHRS and CDR2 YFSETQ. V lost 5 bases, J lost 3 bases, and 15 bases lay in between. The CDR3 loop reads CASSSRTDNYNEQFF. The CDR3 DNA reads as TGCGCCAGCAGTTCTAGGACAGATAACTACAATGAGCAGTTCTTC.

The CDR3 sequence: CATERGGSTDTQYF. The DNA of the CDR3 is TGTGCCACCGAGCGGGGGGGAAGCACAGATACGCAGTATTTT. The chain couples TRBV7-9 to TRBJ2-3, with 10 positions matching TRBD2. CDR1 is SEHNR, CDR2 FQNEAQ, per germline (reference sequence). The length of the CDR3 is 14 residues. V gave up 10 bases and J gave up 0 bases; unmatched junction bases: 4.

This chain joins TRBV2 and TRBJ2-4, with 8 positions matching TRBD2. This CDR3 has 14 amino acids. Per the germline V gene, CDR1 is SNHLY and CDR2 is FYNNEI. Trimming took 5 bases from V and 7 from J; bases not matched to a gene: 7. For the CDR3, the DNA is TGTGCCAGCAGTCCTTCGGGGGGGGAGAACATTCAGTACTTC. It yields the protein CASSPSGGENIQYF.

The chain has TRBV27 and TRBJ1-5; 8 bases are a match to TRBD1. Germline CDR1 reads MNHEY; CDR2 reads SMNVEV (reference sequence). The V gene end was trimmed by 4 bases and the J gene end by 7 bases; junction bases not matched to a gene: 3. The CDR3 has 13 amino acids. In DNA form, the CDR3 reads TGTGCCAGCAGTTGGGACAGGTCACAGCCCCAGCATTTT. Protein product: CASSWDRSQPQHF.

The chain joins TRBV7-2 to TRBJ1-6; 8 bases fit TRBD1. V shed 4 bases and J 5 bases; nucleotides not matched to a gene: 4. From germline, CDR1 is SGHTA and CDR2 FQGNSA. The CDR3 covers 15 residues. The chain's CDR3 is CASSWPGQDNSPLHF. The CDR3 DNA is TGTGCCAGCAGCTGGCCGGGACAGGATAATTCACCCCTCCACTTT.

The CDR3 reads CATSRETGVNEKLFF. As DNA, the CDR3 is TGTGCCACCAGCAGGGAGACAGGGGTGAATGAAAAACTGTTTTTT. The V gene is TRBV15, the J gene TRBJ1-4; 8 nucleotides line up with TRBD1. V shed 3 bases and J 5 bases; nucleotides not matched to a gene: 5. Germline loops: CDR1 LNHNV, CDR2 YYDKDF (reference sequence). This CDR3 has 15 amino acids.

The V gene is TRBV19, the J gene TRBJ2-3, with D tentatively TRBD2 (5 bases). Trimming shortened V by 5 bases and J by 2 bases, and 8 bases separated the two germline ends. From germline, CDR1 is LNHDA and CDR2 SQIVND (reference sequence). The CDR3 is made up of 13 amino acids. The CDR3 is CASSSDYTDTQYF. The CDR3 coding sequence is TGTGCCAGTAGTTCCGACTACACAGATACGCAGTATTTT.

The sample holds a few counts of this clone. The V gene is TRBV6-6, the J gene TRBJ1-2; tentatively, D is TRBD1 (5 bases). Germline loops: CDR1 MNHNY, CDR2 SVGAGI (reference sequence). The germline V and J ends were trimmed by 5 bases and 8 bases, with 18 bases remaining between them. The CDR3 spans 14 residues. CDR3 nucleotide sequence: TGTGCCAGCAGTAGGGCGTGGGGGGGAAAGGGCTACACCTTC. This translates into CASSRAWGGKGYTF.